A single sample gave rise to the 5 T cell receptor beta chains below, sequenced in a study of regulatory T cells in long-lasting Graves disease listed by TCRdb under 2021. In the paper's terms, the time point label means: persistent/refractory GD, antithyroid drugs over 5 years with positive TRAb. For both TCR sequencing and RNA sequencing, RNA was extracted from PBMCs in TRIzol. The method was multiplex PCR. These reads were obtained on an Illumina HiSeq 4000. TCR beta libraries were built with iRepertoire HTBI primers and Arm-PCR amplification of CDR3 regions. TCRdb took the public reads, trimmed them with fastp at Q25, ran MiXCR for clone calling and kept in-frame beta chains. Each CDR3 protein gets just one entry, which takes the most common genes and DNA from the rows behind it. Here the sample has some 430,000 distinct CDR3 sequences; 20% to 25% occur a single time. Around 7% of the sample is in the top ten clones.

The source was peripheral blood mononuclear cells (PBMCs), collected when the disease was refractory, from a patient treated with antithyroid drugs. The receptor set was obtained from a female donor with Graves disease.

The V call is TRBV3-1, the J call TRBJ1-3, with 7 bases matching TRBD1. The CDR3 runs to 14 residues. Per germline, CDR1 LGHDT and CDR2 YNNKEL (reference sequence). The V segment lost 2 bases and the J segment 7 bases; nucleotides outside the gene matches: 5. The CDR3 nucleotides read TGTGCCAGCAGCCAAAACAGGGGTTGGAACACCATATATTTT. It codes for CASSQNRGWNTIYF. The full variable domain, its missing parts supplied by reference TRBV3-1 and TRBJ1-3, is DTAVSQTPKYLVTQMGNDKSIKCEQNLGHDTMYWYKQDSKKFLKIMFSYNNKELIINETVPNRFSPKSPDKAHLNLHINSLELGDSAVYFCASSQNRGWNTIYFGEGSWLTVV.

The rearrangement links TRBV30 to TRBJ2-5, with 8 nucleotides matching TRBD2. The J segment lost 4 bases and the V segment lost 3 bases, leaving 4 bases of the junction unmatched. Germline V lookup: CDR1 GTSNPN, CDR2 SVGIG (reference sequence). This CDR3 region has 13 residues. The CDR3 DNA is TGTGCCTGGAGCCCCGGACTAGCAGAGACCCAGTACTTC. This encodes CAWSPGLAETQYF.

V usage is TRBV18 and J usage is TRBJ2-5, with 10 bases aligning to TRBD2. There are 15 residues in the CDR3. Germline trimming cut 3 bases from V and 2 bases from J; bases unmatched to any gene: 3. From germline, CDR1 is KGHSH and CDR2 LQKENI. In DNA form, the CDR3 reads TGTGCCAGCTCACCTGCACTAGCGGGACAAGAGACCCAGTACTTC. Protein product: CASSPALAGQETQYF.

J is TRBJ1-2 and V is TRBV7-9; no clear D. The germline V and J ends were trimmed by 4 bases and 3 bases, with 15 bases remaining between them. Germline V gene lookup returns CDR1 SEHNR and CDR2 FQNEAQ (reference sequence). The CDR3 has 15 residues. CDR3 DNA sequence: TGTGCCAGCAGCTCCCCGGGCTGGGAGGACTATGGCTACACCTTC. This translates into CASSSPGWEDYGYTF. Drawing the rest from reference TRBV7-9 and TRBJ1-2, the complete variable domain is DTGVSQNPRHKITKRGQNVTFRCDPISEHNRLYWYRQTLGQGPEFLTYFQNEAQLEKSRLLSDRFSAERPKGSFSTLEIQRTEQGDSAMYLCASSSPGWEDYGYTFGSGTRLTVV.

This clonotype has at least ten counts. The chain uses TRBV10-3 and TRBJ2-5; D gene ambiguous. This CDR3 region has 13 residues. Germline V gene sequence: CDR1 ENHRY, CDR2 SYGVKD. V shed 11 bases and J shed 3 bases, with 16 bases lying between them. The DNA of the CDR3 is TGTGCCGCCGGTGGCGTGGCGGAAGAGACCCAGTACTTC. This sequence encodes CAAGGVAEETQYF.